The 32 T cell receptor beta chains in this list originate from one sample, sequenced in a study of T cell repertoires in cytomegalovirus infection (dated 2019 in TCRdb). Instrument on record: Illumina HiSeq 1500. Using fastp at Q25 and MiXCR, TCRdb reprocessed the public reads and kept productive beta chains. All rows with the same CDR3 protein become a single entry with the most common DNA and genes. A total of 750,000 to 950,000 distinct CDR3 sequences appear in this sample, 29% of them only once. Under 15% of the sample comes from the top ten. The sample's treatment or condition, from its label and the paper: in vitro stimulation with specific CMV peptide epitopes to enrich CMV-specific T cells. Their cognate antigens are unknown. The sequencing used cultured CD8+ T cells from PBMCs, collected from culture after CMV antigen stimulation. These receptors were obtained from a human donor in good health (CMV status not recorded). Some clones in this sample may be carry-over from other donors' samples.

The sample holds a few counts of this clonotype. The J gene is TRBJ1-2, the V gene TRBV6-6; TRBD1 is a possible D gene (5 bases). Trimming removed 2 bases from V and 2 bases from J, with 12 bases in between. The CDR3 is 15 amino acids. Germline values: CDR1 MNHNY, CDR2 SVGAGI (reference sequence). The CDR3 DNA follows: TGTGCCAGCAGTTACGGTGGGGCGGAGAACTATGGCTACACCTTC. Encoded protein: CASSYGGAENYGYTF.

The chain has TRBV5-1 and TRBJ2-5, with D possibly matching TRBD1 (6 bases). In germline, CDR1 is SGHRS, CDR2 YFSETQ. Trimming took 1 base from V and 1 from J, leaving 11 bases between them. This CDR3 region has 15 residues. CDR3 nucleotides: TGCGCCAGCAGCTTGAAAGGACAGTTCCAAGAGACCCAGTACTTC. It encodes CASSLKGQFQETQYF. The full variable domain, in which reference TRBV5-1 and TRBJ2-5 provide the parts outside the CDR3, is KAGVTQTPRYLIKTRGQQVTLSCSPISGHRSVSWYQQTPGQGLQFLFEYFSETQRNKGNFPGRFSGRQFSNSRSEMNVSTLELGDSALYLCASSLKGQFQETQYFGPGTRLLVL.

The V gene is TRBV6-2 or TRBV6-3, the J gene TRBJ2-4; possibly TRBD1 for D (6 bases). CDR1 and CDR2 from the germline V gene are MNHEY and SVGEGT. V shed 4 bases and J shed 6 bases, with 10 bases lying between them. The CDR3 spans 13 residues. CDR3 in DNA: TGTGCCAGCAGTTGGGGGCGCGGAAACATTCAGTACTTC. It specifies CASSWGRGNIQYF.

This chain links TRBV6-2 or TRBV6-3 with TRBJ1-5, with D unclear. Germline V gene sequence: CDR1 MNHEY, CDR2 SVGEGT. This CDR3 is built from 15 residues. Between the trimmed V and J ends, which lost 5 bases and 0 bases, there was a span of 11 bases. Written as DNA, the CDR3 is TGTGCCAGCAGTGGCGGACGGTATAGCAATCAGCCCCAGCATTTT. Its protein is CASSGGRYSNQPQHF.

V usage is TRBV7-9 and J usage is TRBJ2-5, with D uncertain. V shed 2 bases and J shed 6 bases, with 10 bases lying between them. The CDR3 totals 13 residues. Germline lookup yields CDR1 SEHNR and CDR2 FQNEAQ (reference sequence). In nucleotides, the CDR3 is TGTGCCAGCAGCTTATCTGGGAAGAAGACCCAGTACTTC. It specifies CASSLSGKKTQYF.

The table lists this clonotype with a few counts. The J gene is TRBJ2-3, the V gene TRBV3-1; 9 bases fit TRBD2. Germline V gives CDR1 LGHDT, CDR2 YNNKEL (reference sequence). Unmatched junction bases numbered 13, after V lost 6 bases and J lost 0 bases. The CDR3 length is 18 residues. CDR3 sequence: CASRAIAGAPLSTDTQYF. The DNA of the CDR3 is TGTGCCAGCAGGGCTATAGCGGGGGCCCCCCTTAGCACAGATACGCAGTATTTT.

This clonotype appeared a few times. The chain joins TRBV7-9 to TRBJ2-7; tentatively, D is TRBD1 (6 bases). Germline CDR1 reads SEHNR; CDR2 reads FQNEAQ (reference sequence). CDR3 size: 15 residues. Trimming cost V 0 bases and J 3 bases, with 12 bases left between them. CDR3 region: CASSLAAGDLYEQYF. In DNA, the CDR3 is TGTGCCAGCAGCTTAGCGGCAGGGGATCTCTACGAGCAGTACTTC. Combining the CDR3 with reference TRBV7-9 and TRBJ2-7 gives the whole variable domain DTGVSQNPRHKITKRGQNVTFRCDPISEHNRLYWYRQTLGQGPEFLTYFQNEAQLEKSRLLSDRFSAERPKGSFSTLEIQRTEQGDSAMYLCASSLAAGDLYEQYFGPGTRLTVT.

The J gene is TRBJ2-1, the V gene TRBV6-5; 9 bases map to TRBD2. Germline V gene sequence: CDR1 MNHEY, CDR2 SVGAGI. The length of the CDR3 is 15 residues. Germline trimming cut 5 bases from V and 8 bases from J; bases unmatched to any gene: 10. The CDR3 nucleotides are TGTGCCAGCAGTCCCCCCCGACTAGCGGTGGATGAGCAGTTCTTC. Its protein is CASSPPRLAVDEQFF.

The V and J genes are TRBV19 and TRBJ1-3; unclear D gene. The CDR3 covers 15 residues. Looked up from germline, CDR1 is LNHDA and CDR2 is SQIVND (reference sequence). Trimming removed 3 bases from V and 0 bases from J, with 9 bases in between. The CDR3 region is CASSISGSSGNTIYF. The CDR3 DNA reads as TGTGCCAGTAGTATCTCGGGAAGCTCTGGAAACACCATATATTTT.

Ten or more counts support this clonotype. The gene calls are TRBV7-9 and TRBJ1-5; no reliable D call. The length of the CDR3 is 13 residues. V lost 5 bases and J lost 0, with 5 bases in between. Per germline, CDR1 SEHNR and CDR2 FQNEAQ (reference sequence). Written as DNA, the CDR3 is TGTGCCAGCAGCCCCAGTAGCAATCAGCCCCAGCATTTT. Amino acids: CASSPSSNQPQHF.

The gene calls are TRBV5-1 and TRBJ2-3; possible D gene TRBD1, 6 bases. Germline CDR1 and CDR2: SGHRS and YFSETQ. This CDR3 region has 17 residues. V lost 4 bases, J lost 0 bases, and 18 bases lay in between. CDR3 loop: CASSGGRGGYSTDTQYF. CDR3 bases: TGCGCCAGCAGCGGAGGACGAGGGGGTTATAGCACAGATACGCAGTATTTT.

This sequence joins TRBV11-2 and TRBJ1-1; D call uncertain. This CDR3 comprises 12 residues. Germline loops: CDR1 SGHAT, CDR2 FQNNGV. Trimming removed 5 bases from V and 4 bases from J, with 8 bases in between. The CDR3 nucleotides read TGTGCCAGCAGCCAAAAGGGCACTGAAGCTTTCTTT. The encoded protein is CASSQKGTEAFF.

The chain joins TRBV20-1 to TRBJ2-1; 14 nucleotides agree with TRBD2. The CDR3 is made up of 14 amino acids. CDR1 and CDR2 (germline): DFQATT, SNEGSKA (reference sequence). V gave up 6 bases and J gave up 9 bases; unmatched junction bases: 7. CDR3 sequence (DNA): TGCAGTGCACTGACTAGCGGGGGGGATGTTGAGCAGTTCTTC. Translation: CSALTSGGDVEQFF.

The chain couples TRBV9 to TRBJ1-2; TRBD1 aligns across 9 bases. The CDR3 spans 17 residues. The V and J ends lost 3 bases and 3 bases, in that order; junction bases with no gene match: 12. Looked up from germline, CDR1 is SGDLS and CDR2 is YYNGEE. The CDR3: CASSALLRGQGYYGYTF. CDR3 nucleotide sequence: TGTGCCAGCAGCGCCTTGCTCAGGGGACAGGGCTACTATGGCTACACCTTC.

The CDR3 DNA reads as TGTGCCAGCAGACGGACAGGGAGTTATTCACCCCTCCACTTT. Its translation is CASRRTGSYSPLHF. This rearrangement joins TRBV12-3 or TRBV12-4 to TRBJ1-6; 8 bases map to TRBD1. The CDR3 consists of 14 residues. After removal of 6 bases from V and 8 bases from J, the junction contained 6 bases not matched to a gene.

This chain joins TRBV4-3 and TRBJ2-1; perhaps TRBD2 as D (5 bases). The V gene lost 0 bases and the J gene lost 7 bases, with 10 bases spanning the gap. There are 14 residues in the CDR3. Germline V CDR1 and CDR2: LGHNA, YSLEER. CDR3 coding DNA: TGCGCCAGCAGCCAAGATAGGCGGAGGAATGAGCAGTTCTTC. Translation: CASSQDRRRNEQFF.

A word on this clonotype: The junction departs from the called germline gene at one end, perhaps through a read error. CDR3 region: CASSLGPYNKQFF. For the CDR3, the DNA is TGTGCCAGCAGCTTAGGCCCCTACAATAAGCAGTTCTTC. The V and J genes are TRBV7-9 and TRBJ2-1; D gene unclear. The CDR3 is made up of 13 amino acids. Germline lookup yields CDR1 SEHNR and CDR2 FQNEAQ (reference sequence).

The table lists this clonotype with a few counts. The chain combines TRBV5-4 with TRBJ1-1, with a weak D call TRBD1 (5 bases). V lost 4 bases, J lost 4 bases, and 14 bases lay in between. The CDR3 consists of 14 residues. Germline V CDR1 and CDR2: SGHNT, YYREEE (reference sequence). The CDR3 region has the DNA TGTGCCAGCAGCCACCGGGACGGCGTCACTGAAGCTTTCTTT. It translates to CASSHRDGVTEAFF.

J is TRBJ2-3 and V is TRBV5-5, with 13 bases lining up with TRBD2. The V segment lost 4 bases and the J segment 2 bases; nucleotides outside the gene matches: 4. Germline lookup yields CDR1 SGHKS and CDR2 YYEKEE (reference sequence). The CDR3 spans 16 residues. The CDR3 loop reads CASSRGTSGITDTQYF. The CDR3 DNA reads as TGTGCCAGCAGCCGGGGGACTAGCGGGATCACAGATACGCAGTATTTT.

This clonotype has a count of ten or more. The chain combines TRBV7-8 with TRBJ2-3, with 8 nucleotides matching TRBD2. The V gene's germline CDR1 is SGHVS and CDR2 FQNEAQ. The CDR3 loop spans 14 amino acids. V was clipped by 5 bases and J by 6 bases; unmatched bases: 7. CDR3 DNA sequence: TGTGCCAGCAGCCGTGCGGGGGGCCTGGATACGCAGTATTTT. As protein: CASSRAGGLDTQYF.

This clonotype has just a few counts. CDR3 residues: CASSSDAQGRFQETQYF. For the CDR3, the DNA is TGTGCCAGCAGTTCGGACGCCCAGGGACGCTTCCAAGAGACCCAGTACTTC. The chain combines TRBV12-3 or TRBV12-4 with TRBJ2-5; D possibly uses TRBD1 or TRBD2 (5 bases each). The CDR3 is 17 residues long. V lost 4 bases to trimming and J lost 1 base, with 19 bases between them.

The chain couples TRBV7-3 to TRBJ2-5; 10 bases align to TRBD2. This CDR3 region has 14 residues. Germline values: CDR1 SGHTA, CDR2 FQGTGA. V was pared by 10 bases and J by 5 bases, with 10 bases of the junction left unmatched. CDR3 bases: TGTGCCATCCAGCGGGGGGGCCTTCGGGAGACCCAGTACTTC. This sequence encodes CAIQRGGLRETQYF. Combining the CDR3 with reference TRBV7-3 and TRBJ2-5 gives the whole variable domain GAGVSQTPSNKVTEKGKYVELRCDPISGHTALYWYRQSLGQGPEFLIYFQGTGAADDSGLPNDRFFAVRPEGSVSTLKIQRTERGDSAVYLCAIQRGGLRETQYFGPGTRLLVL.

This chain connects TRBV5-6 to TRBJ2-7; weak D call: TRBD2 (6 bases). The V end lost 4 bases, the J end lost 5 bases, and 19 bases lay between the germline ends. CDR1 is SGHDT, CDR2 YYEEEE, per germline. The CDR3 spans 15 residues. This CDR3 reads CASSPGVTLGHEQYF. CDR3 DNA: TGTGCCAGCAGCCCGGGAGTGACCCTCGGCCACGAGCAGTACTTC. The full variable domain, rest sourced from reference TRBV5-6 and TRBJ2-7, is DAGVTQSPTHLIKTRGQQVTLRCSPKSGHDTVSWYQQALGQGPQFIFQYYEEEERQRGNFPDRFSGHQFPNYSSELNVNALLLGDSALYLCASSPGVTLGHEQYFGPGTRLTVT.

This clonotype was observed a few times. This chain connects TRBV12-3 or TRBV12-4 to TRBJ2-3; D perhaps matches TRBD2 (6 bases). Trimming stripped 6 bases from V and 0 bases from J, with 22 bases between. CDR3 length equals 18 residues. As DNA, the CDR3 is TGTGCCAGCAGAACCGGGACTTACCCCACATTAAGCACAGATACGCAGTATTTT. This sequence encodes CASRTGTYPTLSTDTQYF.

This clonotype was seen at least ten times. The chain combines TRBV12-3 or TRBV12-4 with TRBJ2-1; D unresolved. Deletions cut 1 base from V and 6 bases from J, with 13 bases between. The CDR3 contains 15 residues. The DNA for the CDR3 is TGTGCCAGCAGTTTAGGACTCACATTGGGCAATGAGCAGTTCTTC. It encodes CASSLGLTLGNEQFF.

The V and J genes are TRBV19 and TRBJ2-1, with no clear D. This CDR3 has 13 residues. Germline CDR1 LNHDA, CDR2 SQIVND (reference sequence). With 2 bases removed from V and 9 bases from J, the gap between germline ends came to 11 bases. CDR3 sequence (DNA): TGTGCCAGTAGTATACGACACGGGCGTGAGCAGTTCTTC. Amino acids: CASSIRHGREQFF.

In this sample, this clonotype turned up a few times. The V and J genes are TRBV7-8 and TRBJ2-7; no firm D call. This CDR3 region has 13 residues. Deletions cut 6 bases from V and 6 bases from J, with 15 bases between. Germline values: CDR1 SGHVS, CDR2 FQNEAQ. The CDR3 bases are TGTGCCAGCAGAGTTGGGATGCGCGGCGAGCAGTACTTC. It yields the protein CASRVGMRGEQYF. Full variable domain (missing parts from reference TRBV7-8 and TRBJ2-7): GAGVSQSPRYKVAKRGQDVALRCDPISGHVSLFWYQQALGQGPEFLTYFQNEAQLDKSGLPSDRFFAERPEGSVSTLKIQRTQQEDSAVYLCASRVGMRGEQYFGPGTRLTVT.

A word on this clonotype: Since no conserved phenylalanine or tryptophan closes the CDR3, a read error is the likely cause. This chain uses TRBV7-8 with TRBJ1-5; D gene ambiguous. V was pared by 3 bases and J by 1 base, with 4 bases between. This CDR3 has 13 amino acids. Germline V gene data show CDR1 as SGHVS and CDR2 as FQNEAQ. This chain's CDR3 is CASSFKSNQPQHS. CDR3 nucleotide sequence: TGTGCCAGCAGCTTTAAAAGCAATCAGCCCCAGCATTCT.

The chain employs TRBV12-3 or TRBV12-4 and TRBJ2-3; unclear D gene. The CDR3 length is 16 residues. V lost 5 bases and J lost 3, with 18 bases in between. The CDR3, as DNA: TGTGCCAGCAGTGCAAACAGCCCCGGTGGAACAGATACGCAGTATTTT. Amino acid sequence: CASSANSPGGTDTQYF.

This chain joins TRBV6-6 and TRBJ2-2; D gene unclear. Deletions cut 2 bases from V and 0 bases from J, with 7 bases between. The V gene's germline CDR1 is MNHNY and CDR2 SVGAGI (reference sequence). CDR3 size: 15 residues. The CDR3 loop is CASSYLKSNTGELFF. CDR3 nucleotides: TGTGCCAGCAGTTACCTCAAGTCGAACACCGGGGAGCTGTTTTTT.

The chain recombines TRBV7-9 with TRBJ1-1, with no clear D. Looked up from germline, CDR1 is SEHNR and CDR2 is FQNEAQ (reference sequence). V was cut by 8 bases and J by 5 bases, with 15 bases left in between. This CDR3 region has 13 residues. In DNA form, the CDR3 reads TGTGCCAGCCGTCAGGAGGGTCCGACTGAAGCTTTCTTT. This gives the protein CASRQEGPTEAFF.

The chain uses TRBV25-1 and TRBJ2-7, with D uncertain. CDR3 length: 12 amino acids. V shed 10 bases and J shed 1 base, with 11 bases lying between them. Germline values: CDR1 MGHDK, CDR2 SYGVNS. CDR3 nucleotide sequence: TGTGCCATCCTTTGGCGGTCCTACGAGCAGTACTTC. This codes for CAILWRSYEQYF.